The 20 T cell receptor beta chains below were found in one sample sequenced in a study of vaccination effects on CD4 cells after COVID-19. Antigens for these TCRs are unknown. Profiled with immunoSEQ multiplex PCR; TCRdb holds only in-frame clones, not every one. Found here are fewer than 65,000 clones, 75% of them singletons; the top ten hold around 3.8%. Antigen-specific CD4+ T cells were expanded with viral peptide pools in the ViraFEST assay before sequencing. Subsequent to a culture period of roughly 11 days, CD4+ T cells were isolated. Vaccine recipients lacked prior SARS-CoV-2 infection and had negative nucleocapsid antibodies. The sample in question was CD4+ T cells from PBMCs cultured with HCoV-OC43 spike peptides, obtained before COVID-19 vaccination. Sample subset: HCoV-OC43 spike overlapping peptide pool stimulation. The source of these receptors is a human donor who received a COVID-19 vaccine.

This clone was seen more than once but under ten times. The genes are TRBV5-4 and TRBJ2-5; 8 bases map to TRBD1. V lost 4 bases and J lost 2; bases outside the gene matches: 4. Germline CDR1 SGHNT, CDR2 YYREEE (reference sequence). The CDR3 length is 14 residues. The CDR3 DNA is TGTGCCAGCAGCCCGGGACAGGCTCAAGAGACCCAGTACTTC. The encoded protein is CASSPGQAQETQYF. The variable domain in full, with the rest retrieved from reference TRBV5-4 and TRBJ2-5, is ETGVTQSPTHLIKTRGQQVTLRCSSQSGHNTVSWYQQALGQGPQFIFQYYREEENGRGNFPPRFSGLQFPNYSSELNVNALELDDSALYLCASSPGQAQETQYFGPGTRLLVL.

This rearrangement joins TRBV28 to TRBJ2-5; D is ambiguous. The CDR3 has 13 amino acids. The germline CDR1 and CDR2 sequences are MDHEN and SYDVKM. V lost 5 bases, J lost 1 base, and 8 bases lay in between. CDR3 sequence: CASSQPPQETQYF. The DNA of the CDR3 is TGTGCCAGCAGTCAGCCACCCCAAGAGACCCAGTACTTC.

This chain uses TRBV5-1 with TRBJ2-5, with D perhaps matching TRBD2 (6 bases). From germline, CDR1 is SGHRS and CDR2 YFSETQ. Trimming stripped 0 bases from V and 2 bases from J, with 11 bases between. The CDR3 sequence is 15 residues long. DNA of the CDR3: TGCGCCAGCAGCTTGGCTCCGGCGGGACAAGAGACCCAGTACTTC. It yields the protein CASSLAPAGQETQYF.

The genes are TRBV10-2 and TRBJ2-7; TRBD2 aligns across 8 bases. This CDR3 has 13 residues. Germline lookup yields CDR1 WSHSY and CDR2 SAAADI. Trimming cost V 6 bases and J 7 bases; bases outside gene matches: 8. The CDR3: CASRSGGVREQYV. In DNA, the CDR3 is TGCGCCAGCAGGAGCGGGGGCGTCCGAGAGCAGTACGTC.

The chain combines TRBV18 with TRBJ2-7; no definite D call. V was shortened by 2 bases and J by 7 bases, with 12 bases between the two germline ends. Germline CDR1 KGHSH, CDR2 LQKENI. The length of the CDR3 is 13 residues. Here the CDR3 reads CASSPFQLREQYV. CDR3 DNA sequence: TGTGCCAGCTCACCATTCCAGCTGCGGGAGCAGTACGTC.

The genes are TRBV3-1 (or the pseudogene TRBV3-2) and TRBJ2-7; no clear D. Per the germline V gene, CDR1 is LGHDT and CDR2 is YNNKEL (reference sequence). CDR3 length equals 17 residues. The ends were cut back, 4 bases at V and 2 bases at J, with 21 bases in the middle. Here the CDR3 reads CASSLSWISTLTYEQYV. The DNA for the CDR3 is TGTGCCAGCAGCCTTTCCTGGATCTCGACACTTACCTACGAGCAGTACGTC.

The V call is TRBV5-1, the J call TRBJ2-2; D unclear. The CDR3 has 14 residues. Germline loops: CDR1 SGHRS, CDR2 YFSETQ. Trimming took 5 bases from V and 2 from J, leaving 10 bases between them. The CDR3 DNA reads as TGCGCCAGCAGTTCCGGGTCCAACACCGGGGAGCTGTTTTTT. Amino acid sequence: CASSSGSNTGELFF.

In nucleotides, the CDR3 is TGTGCCAGCAGTGAATGGTCGGGACTGATTTACAATGAGCAGTTCTTC. Translating gives CASSEWSGLIYNEQFF. This chain links TRBV6-1 with TRBJ2-1; possible D gene TRBD2, 6 bases. There are 16 residues in the CDR3. The V gene's germline CDR1 is MNHNS and CDR2 SASEGT. Between the trimmed V and J ends, which lost 2 bases and 4 bases, there was a span of 15 bases.

This chain uses TRBV7-3 with TRBJ2-3; 7 bases are shared with TRBD2. The length of the CDR3 is 14 residues. CDR1 SGHTA and CDR2 FQGTGA come from the germline V gene. V dropped 5 bases and J dropped 4; count of bases not matched to a gene: 6. The chain's CDR3 is CASSPTSPPDTQYF. The CDR3, as DNA: TGTGCCAGCAGCCCGACTAGCCCACCAGATACGCAGTATTTT.

The chain joins TRBV6-2 or TRBV6-3 to TRBJ2-5, with TRBD2 matching 9 bases. The CDR3 loop spans 14 amino acids. The ends lost 2 bases at V and 3 bases at J; junction bases unmatched: 1. The germline V gene encodes CDR1 MNHEY and CDR2 SVGEGT. The CDR3 reads CASSYGLAKETQYF. CDR3 DNA: TGTGCCAGCAGTTACGGACTAGCGAAAGAGACCCAGTACTTC.

This chain links TRBV5-6 with TRBJ2-6; D ambiguous. The CDR3 totals 14 residues. Trimming removed 1 base at V and 1 base at J, with 3 bases between. Germline CDR1 is SGHDT and CDR2 is YYEEEE. The CDR3 here is CASSLPSGANVLTF. For the CDR3, the DNA is TGTGCCAGCAGCTTGCCATCTGGGGCCAACGTCCTGACTTTC. The full variable domain, completed using reference TRBV5-6 and TRBJ2-6, is DAGVTQSPTHLIKTRGQQVTLRCSPKSGHDTVSWYQQALGQGPQFIFQYYEEEERQRGNFPDRFSGHQFPNYSSELNVNALLLGDSALYLCASSLPSGANVLTFGAGSRLTVL.

J is TRBJ1-1 and V is TRBV5-1; 7 bases fit TRBD1. Germline V gene sequence: CDR1 SGHRS, CDR2 YFSETQ. The trim removed 4 bases at V and 1 base at J, leaving 4 bases unmatched. The length of the CDR3 is 14 residues. The CDR3 loop is CASSMTGRNTEAFF. DNA of the CDR3: TGCGCCAGCAGCATGACAGGGAGGAACACTGAAGCTTTCTTT.

The CDR3 protein is CASSLSFRNMANTGELFF. The CDR3 DNA reads TGTGCCAGCAGCTTATCTTTCCGTAACATGGCGAACACCGGGGAGCTGTTTTTT. The genes are TRBV7-3 and TRBJ2-2; no definite D call. The CDR3 has 18 amino acids. The germline CDR1 and CDR2 sequences are SGHTA and FQGTGA. The V end was cut by 2 bases, the J end by 0 bases, with 16 bases between. The whole variable domain, remainder taken from reference TRBV7-3 and TRBJ2-2, is GAGVSQTPSNKVTEKGKYVELRCDPISGHTALYWYRQSLGQGPEFLIYFQGTGAADDSGLPNDRFFAVRPEGSVSTLKIQRTERGDSAVYLCASSLSFRNMANTGELFFGEGSRLTVL.

The table lists this clone with a count of one. The V gene is TRBV7-3, the J gene TRBJ2-3; D is undetermined. Germline V gene sequence: CDR1 SGHTA, CDR2 FQGTGA. CDR3 size: 15 residues. V lost 1 base to trimming and J lost 4 bases, with 12 bases between them. In nucleotides, the CDR3 is TGTGCCAGCAGCTTAATTGGGGTCGACGCAGATACGCAGTATTTT. Its translation: CASSLIGVDADTQYF.

This clone was found a few times. V and J are TRBV7-2 and TRBJ1-5; unclear D gene. The CDR3 spans 13 residues. Germline CDR1 SGHTA, CDR2 FQGNSA. Trimming pared 2 bases from V and 6 bases from J, leaving 8 bases between. The DNA for the CDR3 is TGTGCCAGCAGCTTAAATAGAGTTCAGCCCCAGCATTTT. Its translation is CASSLNRVQPQHF.

The chain recombines TRBV7-2 with TRBJ2-2; TRBD1 matches at 7 bases. The V segment lost 3 bases and the J segment 5 bases; nucleotides outside the gene matches: 6. The CDR3 contains 15 residues. The germline V gene has CDR1 SGHTA and CDR2 FQGNSA. The CDR3 nucleotides read TGTGCCAGCAGCTTGAGGGGGCCAGAGACCGGGGAGCTGTTTTTT. Translation gives CASSLRGPETGELFF.

This rearrangement joins TRBV7-8 to TRBJ2-2; unclear D gene. CDR3 size: 14 residues. Germline CDR1 and CDR2: SGHVS and FQNEAQ. V dropped 2 bases and J dropped 0 bases, with 4 bases sitting between them. This CDR3 is CASSLRPNTGELFF. Here the CDR3 DNA reads TGTGCCAGCAGCTTACGTCCGAACACCGGGGAGCTGTTTTTT.

This clone was detected a few times. The chain uses TRBV4-3 and TRBJ1-5; 8 bases match TRBD1. V lost 2 bases and J lost 7; bases outside the gene matches: 16. The CDR3 is 18 residues long. CDR1 and CDR2 (germline): LGHNA, YSLEER. The CDR3 region is CASSQTLFGQGVRQPQHF. CDR3 DNA sequence: TGCGCCAGCAGCCAAACTTTGTTTGGACAGGGTGTTCGACAGCCCCAGCATTTT.

The chain carries TRBV7-9 and TRBJ2-4; 8 bases agree with TRBD2. V lost 4 bases to trimming and J lost 7 bases; unmatched junction nucleotides: 3. CDR3 length equals 13 residues. The germline V gene encodes CDR1 SEHNR and CDR2 FQNEAQ (reference sequence). CDR3 DNA sequence: TGTGCCAGCAGCTCGGGACTAGGGAACATTCAGTACTTC. Translating it yields CASSSGLGNIQYF.

This rearrangement joins TRBV4-3 to TRBJ1-1; 7 nucleotides agree with TRBD1. Per germline, CDR1 LGHNA and CDR2 YSLEER. CDR3 length: 15 residues. Losses at the gene ends were 0 bases for V and 3 bases for J; bases not matched to a gene: 4. For the CDR3, the DNA is TGCGCCAGCAGCCAAGAAGGGGGCGCCTACACTGAAGCTTTCTTT. Amino acids: CASSQEGGAYTEAFF.